The 13 T cell receptor beta chains below all came from one sample that was sequenced in a study of early T cells in non-severe SARS-CoV-2 infection (TCRdb year 2021). Library method: 5' RACE. Data came from a NextSeq 500. Using fastp at Q25 and MiXCR, TCRdb reprocessed the public reads and kept productive beta chains. Merged by CDR3 protein, the rows form single entries marked with the most common genes and DNA. The sample records roughly 70,000 distinct CDR3 sequences, roughly 18% of which are singletons. 8% to 10% of the sample belongs to the ten largest clones. Sample: whole blood, taken at baseline. These receptors were collected from an adult who was a healthcare worker with PCR-confirmed SARS-CoV-2 infection or an uninfected control (not recorded which).

This chain connects TRBV6-2 or TRBV6-3 to TRBJ1-1, with D perhaps matching TRBD1 (6 bases). The germline CDR1 and CDR2 sequences are MNHEY and SVGEGT. This CDR3 region has 16 residues. V was pared by 2 bases and J by 5 bases, with 18 bases between. CDR3: CASSYPPGAYYTEAFF. CDR3 nucleotides: TGTGCCAGCAGTTACCCTCCAGGGGCTTACTATACTGAAGCTTTCTTT.

V usage is TRBV11-2 and J usage is TRBJ2-5; D not resolved. CDR3 length: 14 amino acids. CDR1 is SGHAT and CDR2 is FQNNGV in the germline V gene. Trimming stripped 5 bases from V and 3 bases from J, with 13 bases between. The chain's CDR3 is CASSPPGLKETQYF. In nucleotides, the CDR3 is TGTGCCAGCAGCCCTCCTGGGCTGAAAGAGACCCAGTACTTC.

This clonotype was seen at least ten times. The rearrangement uses TRBV7-2 and TRBJ2-5; TRBD1 matches 8 bases. Trimming at V came to 4 bases and at J to 6 bases, leaving 4 bases not matched to a gene. Germline V gene lookup returns CDR1 SGHTA and CDR2 FQGNSA. This CDR3 has 13 residues. In DNA form, the CDR3 reads TGTGCCAGCAGCTACGACAGGGGACAGACCCAGTACTTC. As protein: CASSYDRGQTQYF.

The chain couples TRBV7-2 to TRBJ1-1; D is ambiguous. CDR3 length: 14 residues. Trimming stripped 1 base from V and 1 base from J, with 7 bases between. From germline, CDR1 is SGHTA and CDR2 FQGNSA. The CDR3 nucleotides are TGTGCCAGCAGCTTAGTGAGGTCGAACACTGAAGCTTTCTTT. Translation gives CASSLVRSNTEAFF.

V gene TRBV7-2 combines with J gene TRBJ2-3, with D unresolved. This CDR3 has 16 residues. Germline V lookup: CDR1 SGHTA, CDR2 FQGNSA. Trimming removed 1 base from V and 0 bases from J, with 11 bases in between. CDR3 residues: CASSLGGSHSTDTQYF. The CDR3 nucleotides read TGTGCCAGCAGCTTAGGTGGTAGTCACAGCACAGATACGCAGTATTTT.

In this sample, this clonotype turned up a few times. The V and J genes are TRBV2 and TRBJ2-7; the D is unclear. The ends were cut back, 2 bases at V and 5 bases at J, with 4 bases in the middle. The CDR3 runs 11 residues. In germline, CDR1 is SNHLY, CDR2 FYNNEI. The CDR3 DNA reads TGTGCCAGCAGTGAAAGGGACGAGCAGTACTTC. It translates to CASSERDEQYF.

The genes are TRBV7-2 and TRBJ2-3, with D perhaps TRBD1 (6 bases). Trimming took 5 bases from V and 2 from J, leaving 20 bases between them. Germline-derived CDR1 and CDR2 are SGHTA and FQGNSA. The CDR3 has 17 residues. The CDR3: CASSQGHTKLVTDTQYF. CDR3 coding DNA: TGTGCCAGCAGCCAGGGACACACGAAATTGGTCACAGATACGCAGTATTTT. The entire variable domain, with the rest obtained from reference TRBV7-2 and TRBJ2-3, is as follows: GAGVSQSPSNKVTEKGKDVELRCDPISGHTALYWYRQSLGQGLEFLIYFQGNSAPDKSGLPSDRFSAERTGGSVSTLTIQRTQQEDSAVYLCASSQGHTKLVTDTQYFGPGTRLTVL.

The J gene is TRBJ2-5, the V gene TRBV11-2, with 12 bases lining up with TRBD1. CDR3 length: 16 residues. V trimming: 5 bases; J trimming: 2 bases; junction bases outside the gene matches: 6. The germline CDR1 and CDR2 sequences are SGHAT and FQNNGV. Here the CDR3 reads CASSHRDRGQQETQYF. The CDR3 region has the DNA TGTGCCAGCAGCCACCGGGACAGGGGGCAACAAGAGACCCAGTACTTC.

This clonotype was observed at least ten times. V gene TRBV7-8 combines with J gene TRBJ2-7, with D tentatively TRBD2 (5 bases). The germline gives CDR1 SGHVS, CDR2 FQNEAQ. V lost 2 bases to trimming and J lost 5 bases, with 13 bases between them. The CDR3 spans 14 residues. CDR3 amino acids: CASSLSGGQNEQYF. DNA for the CDR3: TGTGCCAGCAGCTTATCAGGAGGTCAGAACGAGCAGTACTTC.

The chain has TRBV28 and TRBJ2-7; 9 bases are a match to TRBD1. The CDR3 covers 14 residues. Germline V gene lookup returns CDR1 MDHEN and CDR2 SYDVKM. V gave up 4 bases and J gave up 5 bases; unmatched junction bases: 6. The DNA of the CDR3 is TGTGCCAGCAGTTGGGGACAGGGCTTGGACGAGCAGTACTTC. Amino acids: CASSWGQGLDEQYF.

This clonotype was seen ten or more times. This chain connects TRBV6-5 to TRBJ2-5; D call uncertain. Germline CDR1 MNHEY, CDR2 SVGAGI. The CDR3 sequence is 13 residues long. V lost 0 bases and J 5 bases, leaving 7 bases between the germline ends. CDR3 in DNA: TGTGCCAGCAGTTACTCGGATGGCGAGACCCAGTACTTC. Translating gives CASSYSDGETQYF.

The chain links TRBV6-1 to TRBJ2-1, with 9 positions matching TRBD1. CDR3 length: 13 residues. Germline CDR1 reads MNHNS; CDR2 reads SASEGT. The V and J ends lost 4 bases and 7 bases, in that order; junction bases with no gene match: 2. The CDR3 loop is CASSVDRGNEQFF. CDR3 nucleotide sequence: TGTGCCAGCAGTGTGGACAGGGGAAATGAGCAGTTCTTC.

The chain recombines TRBV2 with TRBJ2-4; D is ambiguous. The CDR3 runs 12 residues. V lost 2 bases to trimming and J lost 8 bases, with 7 bases between them. Germline assignment: CDR1 SNHLY and CDR2 FYNNEI. In DNA, the CDR3 is TGTGCCAGCAGTGAATCAAGTGACATTCAGTACTTC. Translated, it gives CASSESSDIQYF.